What follows describes a single TCR beta chain. The sample originates from a study of blood T cell repertoires in COVID-19. As handled by the study authors: For nucleated cells, counts were estimated from reference gene primer amplification. The repertoire was sequenced with immunoSEQ multiplex PCR; TCRdb's copy has only in-frame clones and lacks some. V and J calls and clone size come straight from that table; D and trimming were deduced from the DNA. The sample lists about 90,000 clones, 85% occurring once. The origin of this receptor is a woman aged 70 to 79 with active or convalescent COVID-19. Material for sequencing was peripheral blood.

CDR3 in amino acids: CASSSQRDRVYTEAFF. CDR3 DNA: TGTGCCAGCAGCTCCCAGCGGGACAGGGTGTACACTGAAGCTTTCTTT. This chain uses TRBV7-8 with TRBJ1-1, with TRBD1 matching over 9 bases. CDR3 length equals 16 residues. V was clipped by 4 bases and J by 3 bases; unmatched bases: 9. The germline CDR1 and CDR2 sequences are SGHVS and FQNEAQ.